The rows below give T cell receptor beta chains drawn from one sample of a study of cytomegalovirus exposure and HLA in healthy donors. Clones were read by immunoSEQ multiplex PCR, and TCRdb kept only the in-frame ones, dropping some. The sample consists of over 100,000 clones, around three fifths of them appearing once. What was sequenced was PBMCs. The receptors come from a woman aged 40 to 50 in good health and CMV-seropositive. CDR3s include the opening cysteine and the closing phenylalanine or tryptophan. The D gene is left open where the match is weak. A row's size may be missing; if present it is once, few, many or a size class.

v_call	clone_size	d_call	j_call	cdr3_aa	cdr3_nt
TRBV29-1	-	-	TRBJ1-2	CSVGGSIQRENGYTF	TGCAGCGTGGGGGGGTCGATCCAAAGAGAGAATGGCTACACCTTC
TRBV2	-	-	TRBJ1-2	CASSVVAGPDYGYPF	TGTGCCAGCAGTGTAGTTGCGGGACCCGACTATGGCTACCCCTTC
TRBV11-2	-	-	TRBJ2-3	CASSLEAGDTQYF	TGTGCCAGCAGCTTAGAGGCGGGAGATACGCAGTATTTT
TRBV19	few	-	TRBJ2-1	CATAGFSVNEQFF	TGTGCCACCGCGGGGTTCTCCGTCAATGAGCAGTTCTTC
TRBV4-1	-	-	TRBJ2-7	CASSQEGHLRSWYF	TGCGCCAGCAGCCAAGAGGGACATCTTCGTAGCTGGTACTTC
TRBV2	-	TRBD1	TRBJ2-6	CASSGTGFFSGANVLTF	TGTGCCAGCAGTGGGACAGGTTTTTTCTCTGGGGCCAACGTCCTGACTTTC
TRBV5-4	-	-	TRBJ2-3	CASRNRTKLTDTQYF	TGTGCCAGCAGAAACCGGACTAAACTCACAGATACGCAGTATTTT
TRBV4-2	-	TRBD2	TRBJ2-1	CASSQDLIAGEGAYNEQFF	TGTGCCAGCAGCCAAGATTTGATAGCGGGAGAAGGTGCCTACAATGAGCAGTTCTTC
TRBV27	-	-	TRBJ2-5	CASSPLGGGETQYF	TGTGCCAGCAGTCCCCTCGGGGGAGGTGAGACCCAGTACTTC
TRBV5-1	few	TRBD2	TRBJ2-1	CASSLGTLAGGDNEQFF	TGCGCCAGCAGCTTGGGGACACTAGCGGGAGGCGACAATGAGCAGTTCTTC
TRBV7-2	-	TRBD2	TRBJ2-7	CASSLSSGSSYEQYF	TGTGCCAGCAGCTTAAGTAGCGGGAGCTCCTACGAGCAGTACTTC
TRBV10-1	-	-	TRBJ2-1	CASSEGSGDNEQFF	TGCGCCAGCAGTGAGGGTAGCGGCGACAATGAGCAGTTCTTC
TRBV10-1	few	-	TRBJ2-7	CASSETGPYEQYF	TGCGCCAGCAGTGAAACAGGACCCTACGAGCAGTACTTC
TRBV6-6	-	TRBD1	TRBJ2-2	CASFSAGGITGELFF	TGTGCCAGCTTTTCCGCAGGGGGCATCACCGGGGAGCTGTTTTTT
TRBV30	-	-	TRBJ1-6	CAWSVGLDNSPLHF	TGTGCCTGGAGTGTTGGCTTGGATAATTCACCCCTCCACTTT
TRBV28	-	-	TRBJ2-5	CASSFRETQYF	TGTGCCAGCAGTTTCCGGGAGACCCAGTACTTC
TRBV6-1	-	-	TRBJ2-7	CASNLQVGDYEQYF	TGTGCCAGCAACTTACAGGTAGGGGACTACGAGCAGTACTTC
TRBV7-8	-	-	TRBJ1-2	CASSFRGSGYTF	TGTGCCAGCAGCTTTAGGGGATCGGGCTACACCTTC
TRBV18	-	TRBD1	TRBJ1-2	CASSPLQGQPYGYPF	TGTGCCAGCTCACCGCTTCAGGGACAGCCCTATGGCTACCCCTTC
TRBV6-1	-	-	TRBJ2-6	CASSEALGGAAGANVLTF	TGTGCCAGCAGTGAAGCGCTCGGGGGAGCAGCCGGGGCCAACGTCCTGACTTTC
TRBV2	-	TRBD2	TRBJ2-3	CASLGLQGTSGSPSDTQYF	TGTGCCAGCTTAGGGCTTCAGGGGACTAGCGGGAGCCCCTCAGATACGCAGTATTTT
TRBV6-6	-	-	TRBJ1-3	CASSSQVDSGNTIYF	TGTGCCAGCAGTTCACAGGTCGACTCTGGAAACACCATATATTTT
TRBV29-1	-	-	TRBJ2-1	CSVVPFVVSSYNEQFF	TGCAGCGTCGTCCCCTTCGTCGTTAGCTCCTACAATGAGCAGTTCTTC
TRBV19	-	-	TRBJ1-1	CASSIGMNTEAFF	TGTGCCAGTAGTATCGGGATGAACACTGAAGCTTTCTTT
TRBV4-1	many	-	TRBJ1-1	CASSHGGMTEAFF	TGCGCCAGCAGCCACGGGGGGATGACTGAAGCTTTCTTT
TRBV5-8	-	-	TRBJ2-6	CASSLQGISGANVLTF	TGTGCCAGCAGCTTGCAGGGGATCTCTGGGGCCAACGTCCTGACTTTC
TRBV28	few	TRBD1	TRBJ1-2	CASSPRGRTGAGGYTF	TGTGCCAGCAGTCCACGGGGCCGGACAGGGGCCGGGGGCTACACCTTC
TRBV28	-	-	TRBJ2-5	CASSLTTTSGTQYF	TGTGCCAGCAGTTTGACAACCACCTCTGGGACCCAGTACTTC
TRBV5-1	-	-	TRBJ2-1	CASSQAQAYNEQFF	TGCGCCAGCAGCCAAGCGCAAGCCTACAATGAGCAGTTCTTC
TRBV7-7	-	-	TRBJ2-5	CASSRTAWETQYF	TGTGCTAGCAGCCGGACTGCTTGGGAGACCCAGTACTTC
TRBV6-1	-	-	TRBJ1-1	CASREGQANTEAFF	TGTGCCAGCAGGGAGGGGCAGGCGAACACTGAAGCTTTCTTT
TRBV30	-	-	TRBJ1-2	CAWSGGDLNYGYPF	TGTGCCTGGAGTGGGGGAGACTTGAACTATGGCTACCCCTTC
TRBV6-1	few	TRBD1	TRBJ1-1	CASSEALVQGANTEAFF	TGTGCCAGCAGTGAAGCATTGGTACAGGGGGCGAACACTGAAGCTTTCTTT
TRBV29-1	once	-	TRBJ2-2	CSVGQRTVANTGELFF	TGCAGCGTTGGGCAGCGGACTGTCGCGAACACCGGGGAGCTGTTTTTT
TRBV19	-	TRBD1	TRBJ2-2	CASSIEGTELNTGELFF	TGTGCCAGTAGTATAGAGGGGACAGAGTTGAACACCGGGGAGCTGTTTTTT
TRBV6-6	-	TRBD1	TRBJ1-4	CASTNQGAREKLFF	TGTGCCAGCACCAACCAGGGGGCGCGAGAAAAACTGTTTTTT
TRBV9	-	TRBD2	TRBJ2-5	CASTPSPSGGWETQYF	TGTGCCAGCACCCCATCTCCAAGCGGGGGCTGGGAGACCCAGTACTTC
TRBV5-1	-	-	TRBJ1-1	CASSIPGNTEAFF	TGCGCCAGCAGCATACCGGGGAACACTGAAGCTTTCTTT
TRBV27	few	TRBD2	TRBJ2-1	CASSLSSGSSYNEQFF	TGTGCCAGCAGTTTATCTAGCGGGAGCTCCTACAATGAGCAGTTCTTC
TRBV6-6	-	TRBD1	TRBJ2-7	CASASRGQGYEQYF	TGTGCCAGCGCTTCCCGGGGACAGGGTTACGAGCAGTACTTC
TRBV2	-	-	TRBJ2-1	CASSGGTEYNEQFF	TGTGCCAGCAGCGGCGGGACTGAATACAATGAGCAGTTCTTC
TRBV27	-	TRBD1	TRBJ2-7	CASSLTWDRAYEQYF	TGTGCCAGCAGTTTAACATGGGACAGGGCGTACGAGCAGTACTTC
TRBV18	-	-	TRBJ2-7	CASSPRVLTSYEQYF	TGTGCCAGCTCACCGCGGGTACTGACCTCCTACGAGCAGTACTTC
TRBV5-4	-	-	TRBJ1-4	CASSLGTGNEKLFF	TGTGCCAGCAGCTTGGGGACGGGGAATGAAAAACTGTTTTTT
TRBV21-1	few	-	TRBJ2-7	CASSKEVTRRTGGYEQYF	TGTGCCAGCAGCAAAGAAGTTACACGTCGGACAGGGGGCTACGAGCAGTACTTC
TRBV7-3	-	-	TRBJ2-4	CASIKGQGPENIQYF	TGTGCCAGCATCAAAGGGCAGGGCCCTGAAAACATTCAGTACTTC
TRBV18	-	-	TRBJ1-5	CASSPGQASNQPQHF	TGTGCCAGCTCACCGGGGCAGGCAAGCAATCAGCCCCAGCATTTT
TRBV14	few	TRBD1	TRBJ2-3	CASSQGTGFGTDTQYF	TGTGCCAGCAGCCAAGGGACAGGGTTCGGCACAGATACGCAGTATTTT